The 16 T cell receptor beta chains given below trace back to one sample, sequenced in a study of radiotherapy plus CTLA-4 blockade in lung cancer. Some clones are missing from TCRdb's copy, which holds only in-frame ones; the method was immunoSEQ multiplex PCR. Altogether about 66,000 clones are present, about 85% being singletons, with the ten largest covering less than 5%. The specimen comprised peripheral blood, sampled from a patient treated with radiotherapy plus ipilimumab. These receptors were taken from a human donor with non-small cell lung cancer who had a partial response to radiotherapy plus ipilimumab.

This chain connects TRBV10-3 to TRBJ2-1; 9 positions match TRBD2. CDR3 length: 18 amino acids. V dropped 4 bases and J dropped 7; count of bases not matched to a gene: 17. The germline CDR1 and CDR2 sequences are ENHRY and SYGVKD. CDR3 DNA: TGTGCCATCAGTGTAGGACCCGGGGCTAGCGGGGTTCAAAATGAGCAGTTCTTC. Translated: CAISVGPGASGVQNEQFF.

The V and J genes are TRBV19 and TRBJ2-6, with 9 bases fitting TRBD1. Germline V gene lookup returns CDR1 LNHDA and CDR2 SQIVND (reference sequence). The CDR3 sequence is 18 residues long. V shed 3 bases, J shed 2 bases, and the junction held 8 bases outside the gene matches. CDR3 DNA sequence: TGTGCCAGTAGTATTCGCCGACAGGGGGGCGCTGGGGCCAACGTCCTGACTTTC. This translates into CASSIRRQGGAGANVLTF.

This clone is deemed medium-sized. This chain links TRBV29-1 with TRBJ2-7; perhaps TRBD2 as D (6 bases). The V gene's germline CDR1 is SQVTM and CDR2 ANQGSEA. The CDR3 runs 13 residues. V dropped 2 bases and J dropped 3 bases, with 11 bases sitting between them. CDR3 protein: CSVESGSGYEQYF. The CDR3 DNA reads TGCAGCGTTGAAAGCGGGTCCGGCTACGAGCAGTACTTC.

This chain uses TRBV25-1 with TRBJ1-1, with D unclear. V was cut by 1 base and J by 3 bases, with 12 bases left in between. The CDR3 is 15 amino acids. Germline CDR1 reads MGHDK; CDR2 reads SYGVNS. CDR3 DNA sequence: TGTGCCAGCAGTGAATCCCGCCCCGCGGACACTGAAGCTTTCTTT. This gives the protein CASSESRPADTEAFF.

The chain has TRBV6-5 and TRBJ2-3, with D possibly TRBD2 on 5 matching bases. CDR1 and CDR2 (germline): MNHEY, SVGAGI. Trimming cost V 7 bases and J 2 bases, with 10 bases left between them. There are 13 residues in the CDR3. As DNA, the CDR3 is TGTGCCAGCATAAAACTAGACACAGATACGCAGTATTTT. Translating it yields CASIKLDTDTQYF.

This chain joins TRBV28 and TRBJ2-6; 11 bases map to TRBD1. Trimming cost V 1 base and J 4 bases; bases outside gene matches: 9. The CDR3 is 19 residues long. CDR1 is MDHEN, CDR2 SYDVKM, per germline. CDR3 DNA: TGTGCCAGCAGTTTATTTCCGGGACAGGGGGAGCCGGGGGCCAACGTCCTGACTTTC. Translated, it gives CASSLFPGQGEPGANVLTF.

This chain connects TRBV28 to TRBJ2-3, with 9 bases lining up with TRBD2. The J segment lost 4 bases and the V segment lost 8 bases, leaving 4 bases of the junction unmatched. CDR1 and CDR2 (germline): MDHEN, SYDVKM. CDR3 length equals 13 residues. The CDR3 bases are TGTGCCAGCCGGCGGGGGGGGTCAGATACGCAGTATTTT. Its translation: CASRRGGSDTQYF.

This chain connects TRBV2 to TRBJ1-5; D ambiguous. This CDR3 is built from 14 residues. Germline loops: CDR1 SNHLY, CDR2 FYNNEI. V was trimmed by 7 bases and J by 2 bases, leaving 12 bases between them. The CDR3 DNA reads TGTGCCAGCAAGCGGGCGGCGGGCAATCAGCCCCAGCATTTT. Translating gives CASKRAAGNQPQHF.

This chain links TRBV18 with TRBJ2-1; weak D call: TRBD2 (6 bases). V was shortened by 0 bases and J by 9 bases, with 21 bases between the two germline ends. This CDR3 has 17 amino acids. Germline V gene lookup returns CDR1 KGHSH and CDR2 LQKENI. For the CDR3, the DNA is TGTGCCAGCTCACCACCCGCACACAGAGGAGGGCGGGGTGAGCAGTTCTTC. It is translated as CASSPPAHRGGRGEQFF.

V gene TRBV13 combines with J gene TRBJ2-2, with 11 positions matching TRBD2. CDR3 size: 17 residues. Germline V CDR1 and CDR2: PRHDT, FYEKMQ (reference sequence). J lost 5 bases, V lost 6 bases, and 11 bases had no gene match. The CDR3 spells CASRGTSGPLGTGELFF. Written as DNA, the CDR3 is TGTGCCAGCAGGGGGACTAGCGGCCCCCTCGGGACCGGGGAGCTGTTTTTT.

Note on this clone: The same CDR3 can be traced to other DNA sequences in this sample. For the CDR3, the DNA is TGTGCCAGCAGCGTAGTAGCGGGAGGGCCTAGTGAGACCCAGTACTTC. Protein sequence: CASSVVAGGPSETQYF. This sequence joins TRBV9 and TRBJ2-5; 11 nucleotides match TRBD2. The V and J ends lost 0 bases and 5 bases, in that order; junction bases with no gene match: 6. The germline V gene encodes CDR1 SGDLS and CDR2 YYNGEE. CDR3 length: 16 amino acids.

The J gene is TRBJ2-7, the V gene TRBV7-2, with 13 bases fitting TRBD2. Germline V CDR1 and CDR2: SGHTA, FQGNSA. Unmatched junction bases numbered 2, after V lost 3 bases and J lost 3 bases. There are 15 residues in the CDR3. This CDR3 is CASSFGLAGVYEQYF. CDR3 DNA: TGTGCCAGCAGCTTCGGACTAGCGGGAGTCTACGAGCAGTACTTC.

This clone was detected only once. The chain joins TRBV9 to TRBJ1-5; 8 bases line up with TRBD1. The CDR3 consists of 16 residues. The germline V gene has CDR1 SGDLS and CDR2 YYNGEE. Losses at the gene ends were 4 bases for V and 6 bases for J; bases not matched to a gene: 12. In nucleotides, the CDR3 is TGTGCCAGCAGCCCAACCTCAGGGGGCGGGGGTCAGCCCCAGCATTTT. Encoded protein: CASSPTSGGGGQPQHF.

The CDR3 loop reads CASSVALAGGRETQYF. The DNA of the CDR3 is TGTGCCAGCAGCGTAGCACTAGCGGGAGGTCGGGAGACCCAGTACTTC. The chain links TRBV9 to TRBJ2-5, with TRBD2 identical over 12 bases. After removal of 0 bases from V and 5 bases from J, the junction contained 5 bases not matched to a gene. The CDR3 is 16 residues long. Germline V CDR1 and CDR2: SGDLS, YYNGEE. The full variable domain, its missing parts supplied by reference TRBV9 and TRBJ2-5, is DSGVTQTPKHLITATGQRVTLRCSPRSGDLSVYWYQQSLDQGLQFLIQYYNGEERAKGNILERFSAQQFPDLHSELNLSSLELGDSALYFCASSVALAGGRETQYFGPGTRLLVL.

The DNA of the CDR3 is TGTGCCAGCGCAACCTGGACTAGCGGGAGACCGGATACGCAGTATTTT. Its translation: CASATWTSGRPDTQYF. The genes are TRBV27 and TRBJ2-3; 13 nucleotides match TRBD2. The germline CDR1 and CDR2 sequences are MNHEY and SMNVEV (reference sequence). CDR3 length equals 16 residues. V was clipped by 8 bases and J by 6 bases; unmatched bases: 11.

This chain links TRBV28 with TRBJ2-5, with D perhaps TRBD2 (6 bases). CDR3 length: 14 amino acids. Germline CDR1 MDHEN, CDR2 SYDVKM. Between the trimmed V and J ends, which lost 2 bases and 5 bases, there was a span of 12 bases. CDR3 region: CASSLGGSEETQYF. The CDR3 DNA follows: TGTGCCAGCAGTTTAGGAGGGTCCGAGGAGACCCAGTACTTC.